This TCR beta chain stems from a study of blood T cell repertoires in COVID-19. Study summary: The analysed material was cDNA or gDNA that came from T cells, B-cell-depleted T cells, or PBMCs.

This clone was detected a few times. Germline CDR1 reads DFQATT; CDR2 reads SNEGSKA (reference sequence). V lost 5 bases to trimming and J lost 14 bases; unmatched junction nucleotides: 5. The length of the CDR3 is 10 residues. Original handling: Quantification of nucleated cells was approximated via reference gene primer amplification. The table came from immunoSEQ multiplex PCR; TCRdb's copy has only in-frame clones and leaves some out. D and trimming were read from the DNA, whereas the V and J calls and clone size are those reported in that table. The sample carries some 150,000 clones, around 80% recorded once.

Sequencing was carried out using PBMCs or T cells enriched from blood (not recorded which). The chain links TRBV20-1 to TRBJ2-1; the match to TRBD2 covers 8 bases. The receptor was derived from a woman aged 50 to 60 in a cohort exposed to, infected with or recovered from COVID-19 (not recorded which). The CDR3 region is CSAQGREEFF. For the CDR3, the DNA is TGCAGTGCTCAGGGGCGGGAGGAGTTCTTC.